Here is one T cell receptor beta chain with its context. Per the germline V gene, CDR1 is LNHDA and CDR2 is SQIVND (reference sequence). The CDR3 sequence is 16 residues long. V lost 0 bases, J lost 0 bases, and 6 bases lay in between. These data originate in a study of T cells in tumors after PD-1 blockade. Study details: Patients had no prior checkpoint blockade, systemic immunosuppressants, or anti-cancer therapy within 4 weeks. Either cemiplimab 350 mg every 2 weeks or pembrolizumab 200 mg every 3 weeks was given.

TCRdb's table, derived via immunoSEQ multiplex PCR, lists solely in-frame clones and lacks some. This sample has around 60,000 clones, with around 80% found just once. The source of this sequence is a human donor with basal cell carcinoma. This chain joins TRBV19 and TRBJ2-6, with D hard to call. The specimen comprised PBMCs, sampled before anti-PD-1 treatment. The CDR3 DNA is TGTGCCAGTAGTATAGAGGGGTCCTCTGGGGCCAACGTCCTGACTTTC. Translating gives CASSIEGSSGANVLTF.